The 11 T cell receptor beta chains in this list originate from one sample, sequenced in a study of neoadjuvant anti-PD-1 for oral cavity cancer. The assay was immunoSEQ multiplex PCR, and TCRdb's table has in-frame clones only and misses some. Of just under 70,000 clones listed, roughly 84% were seen once; the top ten hold 3% to 3.5%. Time point defined: after neoadjuvant nivolumab, at surgical resection. Sequencing used PBMCs, obtained after nivolumab (anti-PD-1) treatment. Receptor source: a person aged 40 to 85 with oral cavity squamous cell carcinoma.

The V and J genes are TRBV4-1 and TRBJ2-1, with TRBD2 matching over 8 bases. V shed 1 base and J 7 bases; nucleotides not matched to a gene: 9. This CDR3 spans 16 amino acids. Germline CDR1 and CDR2: MGHRA and YSYEKL. The CDR3 spells CASSQGRGLAGNEQFF. The DNA of the CDR3 is TGCGCCAGCAGCCAAGGACGAGGACTAGCTGGGAATGAGCAGTTCTTC.

The chain is built from TRBV25-1 and TRBJ2-1; D possibly corresponds to TRBD1 (6 bases). Between the trimmed V and J ends, which lost 4 bases and 6 bases, there was a span of 19 bases. Per germline, CDR1 MGHDK and CDR2 SYGVNS. The CDR3 covers 16 residues. The CDR3 DNA reads as TGTGCCAGCAGTGTCAACAGGGCCTTCCAAGCCAATGAGCAGTTCTTC. Its protein product is CASSVNRAFQANEQFF.

The rearrangement links TRBV19 to TRBJ2-7; D might be TRBD1 (5 bases). Deletions cut 5 bases from V and 5 bases from J, with 16 bases between. The CDR3 runs 14 residues. CDR1 and CDR2 from the germline V gene are LNHDA and SQIVND (reference sequence). The CDR3 here is CASSSRSGLDEQYF. The DNA for the CDR3 is TGTGCCAGTAGTTCTCGCTCAGGGCTCGACGAGCAGTACTTC.

The V call is TRBV30, the J call TRBJ1-4, with 9 bases matching TRBD1. The CDR3 has 16 amino acids. The junction had 8 bases not matched to a gene; V was cut back by 3 bases and J by 3 bases. Germline loops: CDR1 GTSNPN, CDR2 SVGIG (reference sequence). The chain's CDR3 is CAWRPQGAGSNEKLFF. The CDR3 bases are TGTGCCTGGAGGCCACAGGGGGCTGGCTCTAATGAAAAACTGTTTTTT. Full variable domain (outside the CDR3, taken from reference TRBV30 and TRBJ1-4): SQTIHQWPATLVQPVGSPLSLECTVEGTSNPNLYWYRQAAGRGLQLLFYSVGIGQISSEVPQNLSASRPQDRQFILSSKKLLLSDSGFYLCAWRPQGAGSNEKLFFGSGTQLSVL.

The J gene is TRBJ1-1, the V gene TRBV10-1, with unresolved D. The CDR3 covers 13 residues. Germline V gene sequence: CDR1 WNHNN, CDR2 SYGVQD (reference sequence). V lost 3 bases to trimming and J lost 3 bases, with 8 bases between them. The CDR3 DNA sequence: TGCGCCAGCAGTGACGGGTCGGACACTGAAGCTTTCTTT. This sequence encodes CASSDGSDTEAFF.

The chain carries TRBV29-1 and TRBJ1-5, with D maybe TRBD1 (6 bases). The CDR3 totals 14 residues. Germline CDR1 SQVTM, CDR2 ANQGSEA. The V gene lost 5 bases and the J gene lost 3 bases, with 14 bases spanning the gap. CDR3 protein: CSVSESGANQPQHF. The CDR3 DNA sequence: TGCAGCGTTTCTGAATCAGGGGCCAATCAGCCCCAGCATTTT.

The count of this clone is one. The chain couples TRBV4-2 to TRBJ2-1; 8 bases agree with TRBD2. The V segment lost 1 base and the J segment 13 bases; nucleotides outside the gene matches: 3. Germline V gene lookup returns CDR1 LGHNA and CDR2 YNFKEQ. This CDR3 contains 12 residues. In DNA, the CDR3 is TGTGCCAGCAGCCAAGGCGGACTAGCTCAGTTCTTC. Translation: CASSQGGLAQFF.

This chain links TRBV19 with TRBJ1-1; 7 bases are shared with TRBD1. Trimming cost V 7 bases and J 4 bases; bases outside gene matches: 9. Germline CDR1 LNHDA, CDR2 SQIVND (reference sequence). The CDR3 sequence is 14 residues long. The CDR3 region has the DNA TGTGCCAGTACAGAGACAGGGCGACGCACTGAAGCTTTCTTT. Translated, it gives CASTETGRRTEAFF.

The chain employs TRBV7-9 and TRBJ1-5, with D possibly being TRBD1 (5 bases). CDR1 SEHNR and CDR2 FQNEAQ come from the germline V gene (reference sequence). The CDR3 sequence is 15 residues long. The V end was cut by 5 bases, the J end by 3 bases, with 14 bases between. The CDR3 nucleotides are TGTGCCAGCAGCCCGACCTGGGGACCCAATCAGCCCCAGCATTTT. Translation gives CASSPTWGPNQPQHF.

The chain carries TRBV6-1 and TRBJ1-5; the D is unclear. V lost 2 bases to trimming and J lost 2 bases, with 16 bases between them. This CDR3 has 17 amino acids. The germline gives CDR1 MNHNS, CDR2 SASEGT. The CDR3 nucleotides are TGTGCCAGCAGTGAATATCCCCCCTCTCTTGGCAATCAGCCCCAGCATTTT. It translates to CASSEYPPSLGNQPQHF.

This clone was observed a few times. CDR3 residues: CASSARTSGYNEQFF. CDR3 bases: TGTGCCAGCAGTGCCCGGACTAGCGGTTACAATGAGCAGTTCTTC. V is TRBV25-1 and J is TRBJ2-1, with TRBD2 identical over 10 bases. This CDR3 has 15 residues. Per the germline V gene, CDR1 is MGHDK and CDR2 is SYGVNS. With V trimmed by 4 bases and J by 4 bases, 4 bases remained unmatched.